These 28 T cell receptor beta chains were sequenced from one sample in a study of vaccination effects on CD4 cells after COVID-19. No antigen has been identified for these receptors. Generated by immunoSEQ multiplex PCR, the TCRdb table keeps only in-frame clones and is missing some. Among about 46,000 clones listed, about 70% were seen once. Using viral peptide pools, the ViraFEST assay grew out antigen-specific CD4+ T cells prior to sequencing. CD4+ T cells were isolated after less than 12 days of culture. The vaccine given was either BNT162b2 or mRNA-1273, in two doses. The sample consisted of CD4+ T cells from PBMCs cultured with HCoV-OC43 spike peptides, taken after COVID-19 vaccination. The subset: HCoV-OC43 spike overlapping peptide pool stimulation. These TCRs come from a human donor who received a COVID-19 vaccine.

The rearrangement uses TRBV15 and TRBJ1-5; D is undetermined. V lost 0 bases and J 4 bases, leaving 4 bases between the germline ends. Per the germline V gene, CDR1 is LNHNV and CDR2 is YYDKDF (reference sequence). There are 13 residues in the CDR3. This CDR3 reads CATSREPNQPQHF. In nucleotides, the CDR3 is TGTGCCACCAGCAGAGAACCGAATCAGCCCCAGCATTTT.

The chain couples TRBV10-3 to TRBJ1-6; D possibly corresponds to TRBD1 (5 bases). With 2 bases removed from V and 7 bases from J, the gap between germline ends came to 15 bases. CDR1 and CDR2 from the germline V gene are ENHRY and SYGVKD. The CDR3 runs to 16 residues. In DNA form, the CDR3 reads TGTGCCATCAGTGAGGCAGGGTCAAACCTCAATTCACCCCTCCACTTT. Amino acids: CAISEAGSNLNSPLHF.

The chain is built from TRBV5-1 and TRBJ2-1, with 9 positions matching TRBD1. CDR3 length equals 15 residues. From germline, CDR1 is SGHRS and CDR2 YFSETQ. V gave up 4 bases and J gave up 4 bases; unmatched junction bases: 6. The CDR3 nucleotides are TGCGCCAGCAGCCCAGGACAGGGGTTTTACAATGAGCAGTTCTTC. The encoded protein is CASSPGQGFYNEQFF.

This clone was detected a few times. The rearrangement uses TRBV24-1 and TRBJ1-2, with unresolved D. Trimming left V 1 base short and J 1 base short, with 6 bases between. CDR1 is KGHDR and CDR2 is SFDVKD in the germline V gene. The CDR3 loop spans 14 amino acids. The CDR3 nucleotides are TGTGCCACCAGTGATTTTACGATTAACTATGGCTACACCTTC. Protein sequence: CATSDFTINYGYTF.

This clone was counted a single time. The V gene is TRBV18, the J gene TRBJ1-1; D remains unclear. The CDR3 spans 14 residues. V was cut by 1 base and J by 3 bases, with 9 bases left in between. Germline V CDR1 and CDR2: KGHSH, LQKENI. CDR3 nucleotide sequence: TGTGCCAGCTCACCACTGGAGGTAGACACTGAAGCTTTCTTT. Translated, it gives CASSPLEVDTEAFF.

CDR3 sequence reads: CASSESTGGWVTYNSPLHF. The CDR3, as DNA: TGCGCCAGCAGTGAGTCCACAGGGGGCTGGGTAACATATAATTCACCCCTCCACTTT. V gene TRBV10-1 combines with J gene TRBJ1-6; 9 bases agree with TRBD1. V dropped 0 bases and J dropped 4; count of bases not matched to a gene: 10. CDR3 length: 19 amino acids. In germline, CDR1 is WNHNN, CDR2 SYGVQD (reference sequence).

This chain connects TRBV12-5 to TRBJ2-7, with D unresolved. The germline V gene has CDR1 LGHNT and CDR2 FRNRAP. Deletions cut 6 bases from V and 3 bases from J, with 15 bases between. This CDR3 comprises 14 residues. This CDR3 reads CASGSSVPNYEQYF. CDR3 in DNA: TGTGCTAGTGGCTCATCAGTACCTAACTACGAGCAGTACTTC.

The chain joins TRBV6-1 to TRBJ2-3; 7 nucleotides align to TRBD1. CDR1 is MNHNS, CDR2 SASEGT, per germline. The length of the CDR3 is 16 residues. Trimming removed 3 bases from V and 3 bases from J; junction bases left unmatched: 9. The DNA for the CDR3 is TGTGCCAGCAGTGACAACCCGGGACAGACTACAGATACGCAGTATTTT. This encodes CASSDNPGQTTDTQYF.

The chain recombines TRBV6-6 with TRBJ2-7; a weak D match, TRBD2 (6 bases). Germline values: CDR1 MNHNY, CDR2 SVGAGI (reference sequence). V dropped 8 bases and J dropped 3 bases, with 11 bases sitting between them. This CDR3 region has 12 residues. CDR3 bases: TGTGCCAGCTCACCGGGACTCTACGAGCAGTACTTC. The encoded protein is CASSPGLYEQYF.

V gene TRBV18 combines with J gene TRBJ1-4; D may be TRBD1 (5 bases). This CDR3 has 17 amino acids. Trimming took off 4 bases at V and 8 bases at J, with 23 bases between the two ends. From germline, CDR1 is KGHSH and CDR2 LQKENI. The CDR3 loop is CASSLQPLAGVEEKLFF. In DNA, the CDR3 is TGTGCCAGCTCACTCCAGCCTCTCGCGGGGGTTGAGGAAAAACTGTTTTTT. The entire variable domain, with the rest obtained from reference TRBV18 and TRBJ1-4, is as follows: NAGVMQNPRHLVRRRGQEARLRCSPMKGHSHVYWYRQLPEEGLKFMVYLQKENIIDESGMPKERFSAEFPKEGPSILRIQQVVRGDSAAYFCASSLQPLAGVEEKLFFGSGTQLSVL.

This clone was seen a few times. This rearrangement joins TRBV24-1 to TRBJ2-3, with D perhaps TRBD2 (6 bases). This CDR3 is built from 17 residues. Germline V gene lookup returns CDR1 KGHDR and CDR2 SFDVKD. Deletions cut 2 bases from V and 0 bases from J, with 14 bases between. The CDR3 region is CATSDSGLGTSTDTQYF. The CDR3, as DNA: TGTGCCACCAGTGATTCGGGACTGGGGACCAGCACAGATACGCAGTATTTT.

This rearrangement joins TRBV5-1 to TRBJ1-3; TRBD1 might be the D (6 bases). V was shortened by 5 bases and J by 2 bases, with 11 bases between the two germline ends. Germline V lookup: CDR1 SGHRS, CDR2 YFSETQ. There are 14 residues in the CDR3. The CDR3 loop is CASRDGGPGNTIYF. In nucleotides, the CDR3 is TGCGCCAGCAGGGACGGGGGCCCTGGAAACACCATATATTTT.

The chain is built from TRBV27 and TRBJ2-7; 7 bases line up with TRBD1. Per the germline V gene, CDR1 is MNHEY and CDR2 is SMNVEV (reference sequence). Unmatched junction bases numbered 5, after V lost 2 bases and J lost 1 base. This CDR3 comprises 15 residues. The CDR3 DNA sequence: TGTGCCAGCAGTTTAGATAACAGGGGATCCTACGAGCAGTACTTC. This encodes CASSLDNRGSYEQYF.

The CDR3 sequence: CASSISQTGQETQYF. CDR3 nucleotides: TGTGCCAGTAGTATTAGCCAGACAGGCCAAGAGACCCAGTACTTC. This chain joins TRBV19 and TRBJ2-5, with a weak D call TRBD1 (6 bases). V shed 3 bases and J shed 1 base, with 12 bases lying between them. The CDR3 is 15 residues long. From germline, CDR1 is LNHDA and CDR2 SQIVND (reference sequence). Drawing the rest from reference TRBV19 and TRBJ2-5, the complete variable domain is DGGITQSPKYLFRKEGQNVTLSCEQNLNHDAMYWYRQDPGQGLRLIYYSQIVNDFQKGDIAEGYSVSREKKESFPLTVTSAQKNPTAFYLCASSISQTGQETQYFGPGTRLLVL.

The count of this clone is one. V and J are TRBV24-1 and TRBJ2-7; the D gene is possibly TRBD1 (6 bases). V was pared by 5 bases and J by 2 bases, with 6 bases between. The germline CDR1 and CDR2 sequences are KGHDR and SFDVKD. The CDR3 sequence is 12 residues long. The CDR3 bases are TGTGCCACCAGTGGGGACACCTACGAGCAGTACTTC. Its protein product is CATSGDTYEQYF.

The chain couples TRBV6-5 to TRBJ2-7; TRBD2 might be the D (5 bases). Germline CDR1 reads MNHEY; CDR2 reads SVGAGI. V was cut by 9 bases and J by 2 bases, with 17 bases left in between. This CDR3 comprises 14 residues. The CDR3 region is CASRRDTGAYEQYF. CDR3 nucleotides: TGTGCCAGTCGACGGGATACCGGGGCCTACGAGCAGTACTTC.

This chain links TRBV19 with TRBJ1-4; 8 bases match TRBD1. J was trimmed by 3 bases and V by 5 bases; bases with no gene match: 5. This CDR3 has 15 amino acids. Germline CDR1 is LNHDA and CDR2 is SQIVND (reference sequence). The CDR3 nucleotides are TGTGCCAGTAGTTATAGGACAGGGTCTAATGAAAAACTGTTTTTT. Its protein product is CASSYRTGSNEKLFF.

V gene TRBV12-3 or TRBV12-4 combines with J gene TRBJ1-1, with D perhaps TRBD1 (5 bases). Trimming removed 3 bases at V and 4 bases at J, with 6 bases between. CDR3 length: 12 amino acids. The CDR3 bases are TGTGCCAGCAGTTTCCAGGGCACTGAAGCTTTCTTT. It specifies CASSFQGTEAFF.

Concerning this clone itself: Compared with germline, one end of the junction differs, possibly owing to a read error. The V gene is TRBV24-1, the J gene TRBJ2-3; 7 nucleotides match TRBD2. The CDR3 runs to 16 residues. Germline CDR1 reads KGHDR; CDR2 reads SFDVKD. The CDR3 reads CATSDFASGGTGTQYF. In DNA, the CDR3 is TGTGCCACCAGTGATTTCGCTAGCGGAGGTACAGGTACGCAGTATTTT.

This clone was counted between two and nine times. The chain joins TRBV10-3 to TRBJ2-5; TRBD2 matches 7 bases. The V gene end was trimmed by 0 bases and the J gene end by 4 bases; junction bases not matched to a gene: 5. Germline assignment: CDR1 ENHRY and CDR2 SYGVKD. There are 15 residues in the CDR3. The CDR3 DNA is TGTGCCATCAGTGAGTCGGGCAGGGAGGGAGAGACCCAGTACTTC. Its protein is CAISESGREGETQYF.

This chain joins TRBV5-1 and TRBJ2-5; 11 bases fit TRBD1. The CDR3 loop spans 15 amino acids. Trimming at V came to 4 bases and at J to 4 bases, leaving 6 bases not matched to a gene. Germline lookup yields CDR1 SGHRS and CDR2 YFSETQ. Here the CDR3 reads CASSIPGTGGETQYF. The CDR3 DNA reads TGCGCCAGCAGCATCCCCGGGACAGGGGGAGAGACCCAGTACTTC.

V is TRBV10-2 and J is TRBJ2-7; TRBD2 matches 13 bases. Germline loops: CDR1 WSHSY, CDR2 SAAADI. The CDR3 has 15 amino acids. V gave up 2 bases and J gave up 7 bases; unmatched junction bases: 5. CDR3 region: CASSETSGRGKEQYF. Written as DNA, the CDR3 is TGCGCCAGCAGTGAGACTAGCGGGAGGGGGAAGGAGCAGTACTTC.

This clone was observed a single time. The chain combines TRBV24-1 with TRBJ2-4; no clear D. V was cut by 0 bases and J by 10 bases, with 3 bases left in between. Germline CDR1 reads KGHDR; CDR2 reads SFDVKD. The CDR3 extends over 11 amino acids. The DNA of the CDR3 is TGTGCCACCAGTGATTTGAGGATTCAGTACTTC. Protein sequence: CATSDLRIQYF.

The CDR3 bases are TGTGCCAGCAGTGAACCGGGAATGAACACCGGGGAGCTGTTTTTT. It yields the protein CASSEPGMNTGELFF. The chain is built from TRBV6-1 and TRBJ2-2; a possible D gene is TRBD2 (5 bases). Per the germline V gene, CDR1 is MNHNS and CDR2 is SASEGT. The CDR3 has 15 residues. V was pared by 2 bases and J by 1 base, with 8 bases between.

This clone has just one count. The chain is built from TRBV18 and TRBJ2-3; D not resolved. With 3 bases removed from V and 3 bases from J, the gap between germline ends came to 7 bases. Germline V gene lookup returns CDR1 KGHSH and CDR2 LQKENI. This CDR3 contains 13 residues. The CDR3 sequence is CASSPGLTDTQYF. CDR3 sequence (DNA): TGTGCCAGCTCACCCGGATTGACAGATACGCAGTATTTT.

The chain combines TRBV11-2 with TRBJ1-1, with no clear D. Germline CDR1 and CDR2: SGHAT and FQNNGV. The CDR3 has 12 residues. Between the trimmed V and J ends, which lost 0 bases and 11 bases, there was a span of 10 bases. CDR3 coding DNA: TGTGCCAGCAGCTTAGATGCGGTTTATGCTTTCTTT. Translating it yields CASSLDAVYAFF.

The chain recombines TRBV28 with TRBJ1-1; the D gene is possibly TRBD1 (5 bases). Germline lookup yields CDR1 MDHEN and CDR2 SYDVKM. The CDR3 covers 15 residues. Trimming pared 2 bases from V and 6 bases from J, leaving 16 bases between. CDR3 in DNA: TGTGCCAGCAGTTTACGGTCAGGGTTCATCGCTGAAGCTTTCTTT. The encoded protein is CASSLRSGFIAEAFF.

The chain has TRBV11-3 and TRBJ2-3; TRBD2 aligns across 7 bases. The ends lost 5 bases at V and 2 bases at J; junction bases unmatched: 7. The CDR3 spans 15 residues. From germline, CDR1 is SGHNT and CDR2 YENEEA. CDR3 nucleotides: TGTGCCAGCAGCCCTGGACTAGTACCCACAGATACGCAGTATTTT. Protein: CASSPGLVPTDTQYF.